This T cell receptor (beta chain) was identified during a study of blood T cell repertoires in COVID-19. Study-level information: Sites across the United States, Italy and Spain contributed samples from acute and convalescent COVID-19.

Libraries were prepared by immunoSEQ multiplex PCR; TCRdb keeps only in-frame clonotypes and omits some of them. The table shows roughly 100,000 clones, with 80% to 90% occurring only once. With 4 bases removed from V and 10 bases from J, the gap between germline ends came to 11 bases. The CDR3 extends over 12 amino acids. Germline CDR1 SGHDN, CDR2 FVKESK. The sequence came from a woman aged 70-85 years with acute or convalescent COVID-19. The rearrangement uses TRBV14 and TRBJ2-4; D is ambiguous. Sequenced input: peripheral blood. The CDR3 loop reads CASSPTPGIQYF. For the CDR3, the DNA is TGTGCCAGCAGCCCCACTCCCGGTATTCAGTACTTC.